Detailed here is one T cell receptor beta chain. TCRdb keeps only in-frame clones here, not all; method: immunoSEQ multiplex PCR. Seen here are 150,000 to 200,000 clones, about 90% observed once, and the top ten hold roughly 6.2%. Germline V gene lookup returns CDR1 MNHEY and CDR2 SMNVEV (reference sequence). The CDR3 is 14 amino acids. The V end lost 3 bases, the J end lost 0 bases, and 5 bases lay between the germline ends. The sample comes from a study of T cell responses to AZD1222 COVID-19 vaccine. The chain is built from TRBV27 and TRBJ2-2, with D maybe TRBD1 (5 bases). This specimen was peripheral blood, taken 28 days after the second AZD1222 dose. This sequence was found in an adult who received the AZD1222 COVID-19 vaccine. The CDR3 DNA follows: TGTGCCAGCAGTTTCAGGGCGAACACCGGGGAGCTGTTTTTT. Its translation: CASSFRANTGELFF.